Below, one TCR beta chain is given with its context. Generated by immunoSEQ multiplex PCR, the TCRdb table keeps only in-frame clones and is missing some. In the table there are some 200,000 clones, roughly 84% of which are singletons. The length of the CDR3 is 15 residues. Germline CDR1 MNHEY, CDR2 SMNVEV (reference sequence). Trimming removed 1 base from V and 0 bases from J, with 10 bases in between. The sample originates from a study of blood T cell repertoires in COVID-19. On the study more broadly: The study counted Cohort 3 donors as recovered given two negative PCRs, clearance, or symptom resolution. Samples representing acute and convalescent COVID-19 were sourced from the United States, Italy and Spain.

The cohort comprised adults aged roughly 18 to 95 years residing in approximately 22 US areas. Allocation to cohorts depended on clinical history reported by the participants. This TCR was recovered from a young man in a cohort exposed to, infected with or recovered from COVID-19 (not recorded which). The chain joins TRBV27 to TRBJ2-7, with a possible D match to TRBD1 (6 bases). Sequencing was done on a sample of PBMCs or T cells enriched from blood (not recorded which). CDR3 sequence: CASSLYAGDSYEQYF. The CDR3 nucleotides are TGTGCCAGCAGTTTATACGCAGGGGACTCCTACGAGCAGTACTTC.